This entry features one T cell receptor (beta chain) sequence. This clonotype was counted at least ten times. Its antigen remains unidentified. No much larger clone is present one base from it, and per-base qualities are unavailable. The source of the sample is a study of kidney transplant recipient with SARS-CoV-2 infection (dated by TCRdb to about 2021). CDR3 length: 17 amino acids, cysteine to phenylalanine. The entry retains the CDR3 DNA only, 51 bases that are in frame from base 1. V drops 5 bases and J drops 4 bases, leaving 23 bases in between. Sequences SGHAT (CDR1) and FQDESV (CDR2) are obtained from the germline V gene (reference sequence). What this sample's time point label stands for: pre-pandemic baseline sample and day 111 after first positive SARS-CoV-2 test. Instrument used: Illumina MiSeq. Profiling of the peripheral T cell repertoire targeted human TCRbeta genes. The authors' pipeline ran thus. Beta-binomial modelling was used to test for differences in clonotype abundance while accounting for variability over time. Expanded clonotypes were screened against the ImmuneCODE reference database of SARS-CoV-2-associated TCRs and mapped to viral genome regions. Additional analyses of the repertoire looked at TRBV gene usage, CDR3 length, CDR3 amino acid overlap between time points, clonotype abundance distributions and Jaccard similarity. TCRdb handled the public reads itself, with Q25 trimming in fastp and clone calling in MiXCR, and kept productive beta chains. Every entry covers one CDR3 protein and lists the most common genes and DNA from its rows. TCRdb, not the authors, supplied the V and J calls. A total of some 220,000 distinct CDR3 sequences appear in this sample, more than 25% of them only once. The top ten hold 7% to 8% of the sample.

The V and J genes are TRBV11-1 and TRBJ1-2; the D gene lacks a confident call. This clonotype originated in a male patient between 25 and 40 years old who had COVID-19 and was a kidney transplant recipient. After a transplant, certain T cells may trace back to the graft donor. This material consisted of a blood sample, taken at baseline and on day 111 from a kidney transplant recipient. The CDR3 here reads CASSRERKAGKTYGYTF. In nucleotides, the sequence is TGTGCCAGCAGCCGCGAACGTAAGGCTGGAAAGACCTATGGCTACACCTTC. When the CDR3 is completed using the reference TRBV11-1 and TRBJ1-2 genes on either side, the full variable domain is EAEVAQSPRYKITEKSQAVAFWCDPISGHATLYWYRQILGQGPELLVQFQDESVVDDSQLPKDRFSAERLKGVDSTLKIQPAELGDSAMYLCASSRERKAGKTYGYTFGSGTRLTVV.